The entry that follows covers one T cell receptor (beta chain) sequence. Its specificity is unknown. The deep-level immunoSEQ assay was used. In the original analysis: ImmunoSEQ junction-only sequences lacked quality scores, so their filtering differed. Produced via immunoSEQ multiplex PCR; TCRdb's table is partial and in-frame only. The DNA gave D and trimming, while V, J and clone size come from that table. The sample carries approximately 2.1 million clones, roughly 93% recorded once. Germline values: CDR1 SGHRS, CDR2 YFSETQ. The CDR3 is 14 residues long. Trimming pared 7 bases from V and 5 bases from J, leaving 16 bases between. This entry belongs to a study of shared clonotypes between healthy human individuals. Regarding the study as a whole: Limitation of the genetic and exposure-history diversity represented came from the few donors.

The chain uses TRBV5-1 and TRBJ2-1, with D possibly matching TRBD1 (5 bases). The TCR originated in a man younger than 35 in good health. Some clones in this sample may be carry-over from other donors' samples. The material sequenced was naive CD4+ T cells from PBMCs. Subset here: CD45RA+ positively selected. The CDR3, as DNA: TGCGCCAGCCGTGTAGCAGGGATCCACAATGAGCAGTTCTTC. Protein sequence: CASRVAGIHNEQFF.